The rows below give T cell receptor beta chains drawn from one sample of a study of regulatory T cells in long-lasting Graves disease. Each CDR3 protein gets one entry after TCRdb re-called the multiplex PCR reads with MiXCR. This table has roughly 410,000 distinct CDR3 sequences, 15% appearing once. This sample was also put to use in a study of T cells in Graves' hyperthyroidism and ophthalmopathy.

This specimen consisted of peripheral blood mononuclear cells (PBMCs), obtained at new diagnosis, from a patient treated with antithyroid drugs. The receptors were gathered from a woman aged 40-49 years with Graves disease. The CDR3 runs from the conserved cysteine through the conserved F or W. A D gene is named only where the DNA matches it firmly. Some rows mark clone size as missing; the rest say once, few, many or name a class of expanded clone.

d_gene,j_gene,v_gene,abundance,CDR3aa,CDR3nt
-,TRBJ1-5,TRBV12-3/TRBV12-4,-,CASSSSRAHNQPQHF,TGTGCCAGCAGTTCCAGCAGGGCCCACAATCAGCCCCAGCATTTT
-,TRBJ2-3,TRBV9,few,CASSVEGAADTQYF,TGTGCCAGCAGCGTAGAAGGGGCAGCAGATACGCAGTATTTT
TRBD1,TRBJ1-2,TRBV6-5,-,CASSSHTVRTGTDGYTF,TGTGCCAGCAGTTCGCACACCGTTCGGACAGGGACTGATGGCTACACCTTC
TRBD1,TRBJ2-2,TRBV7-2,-,CASSLGGQGATGELFF,TGTGCCAGCAGCTTAGGAGGACAGGGTGCCACCGGGGAGCTGTTTTTT
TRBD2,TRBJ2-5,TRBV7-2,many,CASGGLSGVQETQYF,TGTGCCAGCGGGGGTTTGAGCGGGGTTCAAGAGACCCAGTACTTC
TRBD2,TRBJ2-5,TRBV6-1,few,CASSRTSGSGETQYF,TGTGCCAGCAGTCGCACTAGCGGGAGTGGAGAGACCCAGTACTTC
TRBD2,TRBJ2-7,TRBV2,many,CASRGLLRREDLYEQYF,TGTGCCAGCAGGGGCCTGTTGAGGCGGGAGGACCTCTACGAGCAGTACTTC
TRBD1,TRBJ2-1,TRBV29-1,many,CSVSQGVGNEQFF,TGCAGCGTTTCCCAGGGGGTAGGCAATGAGCAGTTCTTC
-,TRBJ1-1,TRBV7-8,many,CASLARRLGGMNTEAFF,TGTGCCAGCTTAGCAAGGCGACTGGGGGGCATGAACACTGAAGCTTTCTTT
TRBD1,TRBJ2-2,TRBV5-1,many,CASSLTGVRGGELFF,TGCGCCAGCAGCTTAACAGGGGTTCGCGGCGGGGAGCTGTTTTTT
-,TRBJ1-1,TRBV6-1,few,CASSESIDTEAFF,TGTGCCAGCAGTGAGTCGATAGACACTGAAGCTTTCTTT
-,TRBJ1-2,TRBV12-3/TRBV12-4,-,CASSFDRWTNYGYTF,TGTGCCAGCAGTTTCGATCGATGGACTAACTATGGCTACACCTTC
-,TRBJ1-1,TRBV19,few,CASSRQALSGEAFF,TGTGCCAGTAGTCGACAGGCCCTTTCGGGTGAAGCTTTCTTT
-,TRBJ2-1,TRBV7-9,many,CASSQTSSYNEQFF,TGTGCCAGCAGCCAAACGAGCTCCTACAATGAGCAGTTCTTC
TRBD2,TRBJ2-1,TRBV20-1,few,CSAGRGLAGGPPYNEQFF,TGCAGTGCAGGTCGGGGACTAGCGGGAGGGCCACCCTACAATGAGCAGTTCTTC
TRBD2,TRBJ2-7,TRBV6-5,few,CASSSAGEIYEQYF,TGTGCCAGCAGTTCAGCGGGAGAAATCTACGAGCAGTACTTC
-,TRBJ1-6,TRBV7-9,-,CASRGLYNSPLHF,TGTGCCAGCAGGGGACTTTATAATTCACCCCTCCACTTT
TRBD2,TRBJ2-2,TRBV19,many,CASSPRLAIKELFF,TGTGCCAGTAGTCCCCGACTAGCGATAAAGGAGCTGTTTTTT
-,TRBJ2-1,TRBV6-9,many,CASSYSRTDSYNEQFF,TGTGCCAGCAGTTACTCCCGGACAGACTCCTACAATGAGCAGTTCTTC
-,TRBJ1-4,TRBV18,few,CASSGSATNEKLFF,TGTGCCAGCTCAGGATCGGCAACTAATGAAAAACTGTTTTTT
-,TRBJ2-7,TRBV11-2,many,CASSLVTGTKVYEQYF,TGTGCCAGCAGCTTAGTTACTGGGACAAAAGTCTACGAGCAGTACTTC
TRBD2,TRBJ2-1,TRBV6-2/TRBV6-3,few,CASRASGLLNEQFF,TGTGCCAGCAGGGCTAGCGGGCTACTTAATGAGCAGTTCTTC
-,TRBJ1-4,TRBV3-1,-,CASSKPGSRGEKLFF,TGTGCCAGCAGCAAACCGGGATCAAGGGGGGAAAAACTGTTTTTT
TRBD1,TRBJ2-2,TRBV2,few,CASKQGGNTGELFF,TGTGCCAGCAAACAGGGGGGAAACACCGGGGAGCTGTTTTTT
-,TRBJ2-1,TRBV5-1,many,CASSPRAYNEQFF,TGCGCCAGCAGCCCTCGGGCCTACAATGAGCAGTTCTTC
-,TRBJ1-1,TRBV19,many,CASTLGRTEAFF,TGTGCCAGTACGCTGGGACGAACTGAAGCTTTCTTT
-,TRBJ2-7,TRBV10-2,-,CASSESPFGDEQYF,TGCGCCAGCAGTGAGTCGCCCTTTGGGGATGAGCAGTACTTC
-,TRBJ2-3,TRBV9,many,CASSVVGSSDTQYF,TGTGCCAGCAGCGTAGTGGGTTCTTCAGATACGCAGTATTTT
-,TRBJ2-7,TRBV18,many,CASRRAGEQYF,TGTGCCAGCCGTCGGGCGGGCGAGCAGTACTTC
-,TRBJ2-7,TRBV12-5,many,CASGLEDTVEQYF,TGTGCTAGTGGTTTGGAGGATACAGTTGAGCAGTACTTC
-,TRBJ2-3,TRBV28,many,CASSSPSPGGHSTDTQYF,TGTGCCAGCAGTTCTCCCTCCCCCGGCGGTCATAGCACAGATACGCAGTATTTT
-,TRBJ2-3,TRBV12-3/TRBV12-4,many,CASSFWAVSSTDTQYF,TGTGCCAGCAGTTTCTGGGCAGTCTCTTCCACAGATACGCAGTATTTT
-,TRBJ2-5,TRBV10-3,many,CAISQGETQYF,TGTGCCATCAGTCAGGGGGAGACCCAGTACTTC